This T cell receptor (beta chain) stems from a study of cytomegalovirus exposure and HLA in healthy donors. Notes on the study in general: A later analysis linked a missense variant in DCLRE1C to the trimming of TCR beta V and J genes. In vitro checks showed that three CMV-associated chains really do target CMV antigens.

13 Jbeta primers and 60 Vbeta primers were used for the PCR. Original handling: A later analysis tallied roughly 77 million unique TCR beta chains, 8.5 million to 11 million of them shared. Repertoires were generated with immunoSEQ multiplex PCR, while TCRdb's copy carries only in-frame clones and drops some. D and trimming come from the DNA, and the V and J calls and clone size come from that table. The sample comprises under 200,000 clones, 60% to 85% of which are singletons, and around 5.7% rests with the top ten. Nominally healthy donors provided the samples, though records likely missed some immune exposures. As for this clone: What it binds is not known.

Sequencing was carried out using PBMCs. This receptor was taken from a man between 35 and 55 years old in good health and CMV-seronegative.

The CDR3 DNA is TGTGCCAGCAGTTACTCGGGACTAGCGGGGTACGAGCAGTACTTC. Amino acid sequence: CASSYSGLAGYEQYF. The chain links TRBV6-5 to TRBJ2-5, with 13 bases aligning to TRBD2. The closer fit of TRBJ2-7 to the DNA end suggests the J call may be wrong. This CDR3 has 15 amino acids. The germline gives CDR1 MNHEY, CDR2 SVGAGI.